This passage covers 21 T cell receptor beta chains from one sample sequenced in a study of cytomegalovirus exposure and HLA in healthy donors. PCR used 60 Vbeta primers and 13 Jbeta primers. Only in-frame clones appear in the TCRdb table, and some are missing; sequencing was by immunoSEQ multiplex PCR. The sample has about 160,000 clones; around four fifths are singletons. The material sequenced was PBMCs. These receptors all come from a man in his forties or fifties in good health and CMV-seropositive.

V usage is TRBV18 and J usage is TRBJ1-3; no firm D call. CDR3 size: 13 residues. CDR1 is KGHSH, CDR2 LQKENI, per germline. Between the trimmed V and J ends, which lost 2 bases and 4 bases, there was a span of 6 bases. The CDR3 loop reads CASSPSSGNTIYF. CDR3 nucleotides: TGTGCCAGCTCACCATCCTCCGGAAACACCATATATTTT.

The J gene is TRBJ1-2, the V gene TRBV6-5; 12 bases match TRBD1. The germline CDR1 and CDR2 sequences are MNHEY and SVGAGI. Trimming took 5 bases from V and 7 from J; bases not matched to a gene: 5. The CDR3 is made up of 14 amino acids. DNA of the CDR3: TGTGCCAGCAGTGGGACAGGGGGCGCGTTTGGCTACACCTTC. Translating it yields CASSGTGGAFGYTF.

The chain is built from TRBV5-1 and TRBJ2-1, with 12 bases matching TRBD2. CDR1 is SGHRS, CDR2 YFSETQ, per germline. The CDR3 extends over 15 amino acids. With V trimmed by 4 bases and J by 4 bases, 3 bases remained unmatched. CDR3 loop: CASSQGLAGYNEQFF. DNA of the CDR3: TGCGCCAGCAGCCAAGGACTAGCGGGATACAATGAGCAGTTCTTC.

This rearrangement joins TRBV28 to TRBJ1-1, with TRBD1 matching 10 bases. After removal of 6 bases from V and 1 base from J, the junction contained 8 bases not matched to a gene. There are 16 residues in the CDR3. Germline-derived CDR1 and CDR2 are MDHEN and SYDVKM. CDR3 residues: CASSRTGQGTNTEAFF. The CDR3 DNA sequence: TGTGCCAGCAGCCGTACGGGACAGGGGACGAACACTGAAGCTTTCTTT.

This chain links TRBV28 with TRBJ2-3; no clear D gene. The ends were cut back, 5 bases at V and 0 bases at J, with 12 bases in the middle. The CDR3 is 15 amino acids. The V gene's germline CDR1 is MDHEN and CDR2 SYDVKM. CDR3 residues: CASSPRTPSTDTQYF. The CDR3 region has the DNA TGTGCCAGCAGTCCCCGAACACCCAGCACAGATACGCAGTATTTT.

V usage is TRBV6-4 and J usage is TRBJ1-6; D might be TRBD1 (5 bases). Germline CDR1 and CDR2: MRHNA and SNTAGT. V lost 9 bases to trimming and J lost 4 bases, with 10 bases between them. The CDR3 is 13 amino acids. CDR3 residues: CARTRAYNSPLHF. In DNA, the CDR3 is TGTGCCAGAACCAGGGCTTATAATTCACCCCTCCACTTT.

The chain has TRBV5-8 and TRBJ2-6; D might be TRBD1 (5 bases). Germline V gives CDR1 SGHTS, CDR2 YDEGEE. Trimming shortened V by 4 bases and J by 4 bases, and 12 bases separated the two germline ends. The CDR3 has 15 residues. CDR3 in amino acids: CASSKDITGANVLTF. The CDR3 DNA reads as TGTGCCAGCAGCAAGGACATAACAGGGGCCAACGTCCTGACTTTC.

V is TRBV7-6 and J is TRBJ2-3; TRBD2 aligns across 14 bases. The CDR3 totals 16 residues. Germline V gene sequence: CDR1 SGHVS, CDR2 FNYEAQ. Trimming removed 3 bases from V and 6 bases from J; junction bases left unmatched: 5. For the CDR3, the DNA is TGTGCCAGCAGCTTGGGACTAGCGGGGGCGGGGGATACGCAGTATTTT. It encodes CASSLGLAGAGDTQYF.

This clone appeared once. The chain combines TRBV7-6 with TRBJ1-5, with D unclear. V shed 3 bases and J shed 0 bases, with 12 bases lying between them. The CDR3 has 16 residues. Germline CDR1 SGHVS, CDR2 FNYEAQ. This chain's CDR3 is CASSFPQVNSNQPQHF. CDR3 sequence (DNA): TGTGCCAGCAGCTTCCCGCAGGTGAATAGCAATCAGCCCCAGCATTTT.

The gene calls are TRBV23-1 and TRBJ1-2, with 7 positions matching TRBD1. TRBV23-1 is treated as an ORF (open reading frame) with a function not yet certain. V gave up 4 bases and J gave up 0 bases; unmatched junction bases: 11. This CDR3 has 17 amino acids. CDR3 in DNA: TGCGCCAGCAGTCTAAGCCCCGGGACAGAGTCTAACTATGGCTACACCTTC. It encodes CASSLSPGTESNYGYTF.

The rearrangement uses TRBV7-2 and TRBJ2-7, with D possibly being TRBD2 (5 bases). The V gene lost 5 bases and the J gene lost 3 bases, with 17 bases spanning the gap. CDR3 length: 15 amino acids. Germline V gene lookup returns CDR1 SGHTA and CDR2 FQGNSA. The CDR3 DNA follows: TGTGCCAGCAGCCGAGACGGGAAAGGTCTCTACGAGCAGTACTTC. It encodes CASSRDGKGLYEQYF. The whole variable domain, filled in from reference TRBV7-2 and TRBJ2-7, reads GAGVSQSPSNKVTEKGKDVELRCDPISGHTALYWYRQSLGQGLEFLIYFQGNSAPDKSGLPSDRFSAERTGGSVSTLTIQRTQQEDSAVYLCASSRDGKGLYEQYFGPGTRLTVT.

The sample holds a few counts of this clone. The V gene is TRBV6-5, the J gene TRBJ2-7; possible D gene TRBD1, 6 bases. With 2 bases removed from V and 6 bases from J, the gap between germline ends came to 17 bases. The CDR3 has 15 residues. CDR1 is MNHEY, CDR2 SVGAGI, per germline. The CDR3, as DNA: TGTGCCAGCAGTTACAAAGACAGGATTTGGACCGAGCAGTACTTC. This translates into CASSYKDRIWTEQYF.

This clone was recorded a few times. The chain couples TRBV7-9 to TRBJ2-1, with 13 bases that match TRBD2. Germline V gives CDR1 SEHNR, CDR2 FQNEAQ (reference sequence). The CDR3 consists of 16 residues. J gave up 8 bases and V 6 bases, and 10 bases lay outside the gene matches. CDR3 sequence (DNA): TGTGCCAGCAGATTCAGGACTAGCGGGAGTCTGGATGAGCAGTTCTTC. It specifies CASRFRTSGSLDEQFF.

The chain carries TRBV5-4 and TRBJ2-7; 12 bases are a match to TRBD1. Germline CDR1 SGHNT, CDR2 YYREEE (reference sequence). V lost 4 bases and J lost 4; bases outside the gene matches: 3. CDR3 size: 14 residues. CDR3 protein: CASSPGQGAYEQYF. CDR3 DNA: TGTGCCAGCAGCCCGGGACAGGGGGCATACGAGCAGTACTTC.

The chain combines TRBV10-3 with TRBJ1-2; a weak D match, TRBD1 (5 bases). V shed 8 bases and J shed 6 bases, with 13 bases lying between them. Germline loops: CDR1 ENHRY, CDR2 SYGVKD. The CDR3 has 12 amino acids. Here the CDR3 reads CAIGARADGYTF. Written as DNA, the CDR3 is TGTGCCATCGGGGCCAGGGCAGATGGCTACACCTTC.

The rearrangement uses TRBV7-9 and TRBJ2-1, with D perhaps matching TRBD2 (6 bases). Germline V CDR1 and CDR2: SEHNR, FQNEAQ (reference sequence). Trimming took off 4 bases at V and 7 bases at J, with 11 bases between the two ends. This CDR3 spans 13 amino acids. The CDR3 reads CASSSGTLNEQFF. The CDR3 DNA reads TGTGCCAGCAGCTCCGGGACTTTGAATGAGCAGTTCTTC.

This clone was detected once. The V and J genes are TRBV29-1 and TRBJ2-1; 9 bases map to TRBD2. Germline loops: CDR1 SQVTM, CDR2 ANQGSEA. The ends lost 1 base at V and 8 bases at J; junction bases unmatched: 9. The CDR3 runs 15 residues. The CDR3 loop is CSVEGDSGSIDEQFF. The DNA for the CDR3 is TGCAGCGTTGAAGGGGATAGCGGGAGTATAGATGAGCAGTTCTTC.

The rearrangement links TRBV5-1 to TRBJ2-1; D gene unclear. The CDR3 length is 17 residues. V dropped 0 bases and J dropped 2 bases, with 15 bases sitting between them. The V gene's germline CDR1 is SGHRS and CDR2 YFSETQ. CDR3 amino acids: CASSLAGGLVTYNEQFF. The CDR3 DNA is TGCGCCAGCAGCTTGGCCGGCGGTTTGGTCACCTACAATGAGCAGTTCTTC.

The chain recombines TRBV7-9 with TRBJ2-6; TRBD1 matches 8 bases. The CDR3 contains 18 residues. Per the germline V gene, CDR1 is SEHNR and CDR2 is FQNEAQ (reference sequence). The J segment lost 4 bases and the V segment lost 4 bases, leaving 12 bases of the junction unmatched. The CDR3 reads CASSSPGQGILGANVLTF. The CDR3 DNA sequence: TGTGCCAGCAGCTCCCCCGGACAGGGTATATTGGGGGCCAACGTCCTGACTTTC.

The DNA of the CDR3 is TGTGCCAGCAGCGTAGTCGCGGGAGGGGATCGCAATGAGCAGTTCTTC. It yields the protein CASSVVAGGDRNEQFF. The chain uses TRBV9 and TRBJ2-1; 9 bases are shared with TRBD2. The V segment lost 0 bases and the J segment 6 bases; nucleotides outside the gene matches: 7. The CDR3 spans 16 residues. Germline assignment: CDR1 SGDLS and CDR2 YYNGEE.

This rearrangement joins TRBV2 to TRBJ1-2, with D unresolved. This CDR3 region has 14 residues. The V gene lost 7 bases and the J gene lost 0 bases, with 12 bases spanning the gap. Germline CDR1 SNHLY, CDR2 FYNNEI. The CDR3 region is CASTPRRANYGYTF. CDR3 DNA sequence: TGTGCCAGCACCCCCCGACGGGCTAACTATGGCTACACCTTC.